These 6 T cell receptor beta chains were sequenced from one sample in a study of prognosis after radiotherapy for stage I lung cancer. The authors amplified TCR beta CDR3 from genomic DNA using two-round multiplex PCR. First-round PCR used primers specific to each TRBV and TRBJ gene. TCRdb passed the multiplex PCR reads through MiXCR, listing each CDR3 protein once. This table holds around 29,000 distinct CDR3 sequences, roughly 46% found once. Sequences were derived from PBMCs, sampled before or after stereotactic body radiation therapy (not recorded which). These TCRs come from a donor over 45 with non-small cell lung cancer.

This clonotype was counted many times. The DNA for the CDR3 is TGTGCCAGCAGCTTAGGGACAGGAAAAAACATTCAGTACTTC. This codes for CASSLGTGKNIQYF. The J gene is TRBJ2-4, the V gene TRBV7-6, with TRBD1 identical over 7 bases. The CDR3 spans 14 residues. Germline V gene data show CDR1 as SGHVS and CDR2 as FNYEAQ. V lost 1 base, J lost 4 bases, and 1 base stayed unmatched.

The V and J genes are TRBV6-2 or TRBV6-3 and TRBJ2-2; possible D gene TRBD2, 5 bases. Germline loops: CDR1 MNHEY, CDR2 SVGEGT. With 9 bases removed from V and 2 bases from J, the gap between germline ends came to 16 bases. The CDR3 has 15 residues. The CDR3 DNA reads as TGTGCCAGTACCCCGGTACTAGATAACACCGGGGAGCTGTTTTTT. Its protein is CASTPVLDNTGELFF.

By sample fraction, this clonotype is medium-sized. This sequence joins TRBV27 and TRBJ2-7, with 8 nucleotides matching TRBD1. Germline values: CDR1 MNHEY, CDR2 SMNVEV (reference sequence). The junction had 7 bases not matched to a gene; V was cut back by 1 base and J by 5 bases. The CDR3 runs to 15 residues. The CDR3 sequence is CASSLLGTGLDEQYF. The CDR3 DNA reads as TGTGCCAGCAGTTTATTAGGGACAGGATTGGACGAGCAGTACTTC.

Turning to this clonotype: A single base is all that separates this from a far larger clone, so a read error is likely. J is TRBJ2-7 and V is TRBV10-3; D is possibly TRBD2 (5 bases). This CDR3 has 14 amino acids. Germline CDR1 and CDR2: ENHRY and SYGVKD. Trimming stripped 5 bases from V and 3 bases from J, with 14 bases between. CDR3 amino acids: CAISYNVRDYEQYF. For the CDR3, the DNA is TGTGCCATCAGTTATAACGTTCGGGACTACGAGCAGTACTTC.

The chain uses TRBV6-1 and TRBJ1-2, with D unresolved. Germline V lookup: CDR1 MNHNS, CDR2 SASEGT. The CDR3 runs 14 residues. V was shortened by 5 bases and J by 4 bases, with 14 bases between the two germline ends. The DNA of the CDR3 is TGTGCCAGCAGTAGCGACACCTCGGGCTATGGCTACACCTTC. Translated, it gives CASSSDTSGYGYTF.

This clonotype came up many times. The chain recombines TRBV27 with TRBJ2-3; D is possibly TRBD2 (7 bases). The CDR3 is 16 amino acids. Trimming took 2 bases from V and 3 from J, leaving 15 bases between them. From germline, CDR1 is MNHEY and CDR2 SMNVEV (reference sequence). The CDR3 DNA follows: TGTGCCAGCAGTTTAAAAGGGGGGGGCCGGACAGATACGCAGTATTTT. Translating gives CASSLKGGGRTDTQYF.